Sequencing of this T cell receptor (beta chain) was carried out in a study of T cells in tuberculosis. Generated by immunoSEQ multiplex PCR, the TCRdb table keeps only in-frame clones and is missing some. This sample has more than 45,000 clones, with roughly 90% found just once. Thawed, overnight-rested PBMC were stained with GMM-loaded CD1B tetramer, viability dye and anti-CD3, then sorted. The CD1B tetramers carried C32 glucose monomycolate purified from Rhodococcus equi. The CDR3 runs 18 residues. The germline gives CDR1 SGHTA, CDR2 FQGNSA. The V gene lost 2 bases and the J gene lost 7 bases, with 25 bases spanning the gap.

The specimen sequenced was CD1b-GMM tetramer-negative cells sorted from PBMCs. The receptor was derived from an adult woman with latent tuberculosis. The chain links TRBV7-2 to TRBJ2-3, with D possibly being TRBD2 (6 bases). Here the CDR3 DNA reads TGTGCCAGCAGCTTACAAGGAGGCGGGATCTCGGCACTATATACGCAGTATTTT. Residues: CASSLQGGGISALYTQYF. Together with reference TRBV7-2 and TRBJ2-3, the CDR3 gives the full variable domain: GAGVSQSPSNKVTEKGKDVELRCDPISGHTALYWYRQSLGQGLEFLIYFQGNSAPDKSGLPSDRFSAERTGGSVSTLTIQRTQQEDSAVYLCASSLQGGGISALYTQYFGPGTRLTVL.